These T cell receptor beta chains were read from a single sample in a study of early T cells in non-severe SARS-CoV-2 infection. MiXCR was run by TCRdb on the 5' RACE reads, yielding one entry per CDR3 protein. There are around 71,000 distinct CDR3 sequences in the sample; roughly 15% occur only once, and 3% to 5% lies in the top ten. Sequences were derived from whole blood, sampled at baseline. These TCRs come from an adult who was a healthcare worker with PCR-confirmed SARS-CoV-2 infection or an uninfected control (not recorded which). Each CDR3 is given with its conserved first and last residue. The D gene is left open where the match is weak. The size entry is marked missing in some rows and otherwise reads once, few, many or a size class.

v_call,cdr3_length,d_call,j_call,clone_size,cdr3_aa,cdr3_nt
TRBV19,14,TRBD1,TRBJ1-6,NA,CASQEGAGNSPLHF,TGTGCCAGCCAAGAGGGGGCAGGAAATTCACCCCTCCACTTT
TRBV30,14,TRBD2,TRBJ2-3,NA,CAWSQREGTDTQYF,TGTGCCTGGAGTCAGAGGGAGGGGACAGATACGCAGTATTTT
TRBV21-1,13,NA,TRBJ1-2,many,CAQRIPGRDGYTF,TGTGCCCAGCGGATTCCGGGCAGGGATGGCTACACCTTC
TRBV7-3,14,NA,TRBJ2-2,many,CASSLITNTGELFF,TGTGCCAGCAGCCTTATAACGAACACCGGGGAGCTGTTTTTT
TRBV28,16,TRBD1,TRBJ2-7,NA,CASSLPGQGPSYEQYF,TGTGCCAGCAGTTTACCGGGACAGGGACCTTCCTACGAGCAGTACTTC
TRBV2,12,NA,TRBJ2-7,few,CASTLSENEQYF,TGTGCCAGCACTTTGAGTGAGAACGAGCAGTACTTC
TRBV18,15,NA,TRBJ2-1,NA,CASSPATGVYNEQFF,TGTGCCAGCTCACCGGCGACGGGAGTCTACAATGAGCAGTTCTTC
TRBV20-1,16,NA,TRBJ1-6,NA,CSASSYGTENNSPLHF,TGCAGTGCTAGCAGTTACGGGACTGAAAATAATTCACCCCTCCACTTT
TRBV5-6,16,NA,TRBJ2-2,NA,CASSWRTLGDTGELFF,TGTGCCAGCAGCTGGCGCACCCTGGGGGACACCGGGGAGCTGTTTTTT
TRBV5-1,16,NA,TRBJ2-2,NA,CASSLGPQGGPGELFF,TGCGCCAGCAGCTTGGGCCCCCAGGGTGGCCCCGGGGAGCTGTTTTTT
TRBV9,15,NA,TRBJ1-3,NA,CASSVEEVSGNTIYF,TGTGCCAGCAGCGTAGAAGAAGTGTCTGGAAACACCATATATTTT
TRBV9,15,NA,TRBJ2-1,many,CASSPRGAQYNEQFF,TGTGCCAGCAGCCCCCGAGGAGCGCAGTACAATGAGCAGTTCTTC
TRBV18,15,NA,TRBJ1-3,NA,CASSPWGPKGNTIYF,TGTGCCAGCTCACCATGGGGACCAAAGGGAAACACCATATATTTT
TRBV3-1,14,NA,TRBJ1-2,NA,CASSPSFSNYGYTF,TGTGCCAGCAGCCCCTCCTTCAGTAACTATGGCTACACCTTC
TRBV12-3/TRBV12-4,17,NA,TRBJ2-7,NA,CASSLALGRKVSYEQYF,TGTGCCAGCAGTTTAGCCCTCGGCCGAAAGGTCTCCTACGAGCAGTACTTC
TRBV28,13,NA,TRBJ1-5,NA,CASGIRAHQPQHF,TGTGCCAGCGGAATCCGGGCCCATCAGCCCCAGCATTTT
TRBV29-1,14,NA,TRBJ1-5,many,CSVTEENSNQPQHF,TGCAGCGTTACTGAAGAAAATAGCAATCAGCCCCAGCATTTT
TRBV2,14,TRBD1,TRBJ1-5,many,CASIEDRGNQPQHF,TGTGCCAGCATTGAGGACAGGGGTAATCAGCCCCAGCATTTT
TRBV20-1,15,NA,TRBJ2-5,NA,CSALNGGSGRETQYF,TGCAGTGCCTTAAACGGCGGTAGCGGTAGAGAGACCCAGTACTTC
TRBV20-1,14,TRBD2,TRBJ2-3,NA,CSATSGSSADTQYF,TGCAGTGCCACTAGCGGGAGTTCGGCAGATACGCAGTATTTT
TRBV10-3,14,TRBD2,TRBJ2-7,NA,CAIRGLAEPYEQYF,TGTGCCATCAGAGGACTAGCGGAGCCGTACGAGCAGTACTTC
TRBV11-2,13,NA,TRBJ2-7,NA,CASSFERAYEQYF,TGTGCCAGCAGCTTCGAGCGGGCCTACGAGCAGTACTTC
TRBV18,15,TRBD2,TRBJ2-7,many,CASSPSGRAPYEQYF,TGTGCCAGCTCACCGAGCGGGAGGGCTCCCTACGAGCAGTACTTC
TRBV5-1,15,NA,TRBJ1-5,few,CASSSNPSLGQPQHF,TGCGCCAGCAGCTCCAACCCTTCCCTGGGGCAGCCCCAGCATTTT
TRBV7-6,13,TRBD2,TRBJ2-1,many,CASSAGLADEQFF,TGTGCCAGCAGTGCGGGACTAGCCGATGAGCAGTTCTTC
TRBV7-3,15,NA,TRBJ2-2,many,CASSSGTTNTGELFF,TGTGCCAGCAGCTCCGGGACCACGAACACCGGGGAGCTGTTTTTT
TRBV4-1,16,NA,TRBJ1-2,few,CASSQERLGGAYGYTF,TGCGCCAGCAGCCAAGAACGCTTGGGGGGCGCCTATGGCTACACCTTC
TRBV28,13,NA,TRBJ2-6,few,CASSSGAGRVLTF,TGTGCCAGCAGTTCTGGGGCCGGGCGGGTCCTGACTTTC
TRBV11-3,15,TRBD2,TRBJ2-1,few,CASSLRGSYRNEQFF,TGTGCCAGCAGCTTACGCGGGAGTTACCGAAATGAGCAGTTCTTC
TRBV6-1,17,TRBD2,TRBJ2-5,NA,CASSEGKTSGLQETQYF,TGTGCCAGCAGTGAAGGGAAGACTAGCGGGTTGCAAGAGACCCAGTACTTC
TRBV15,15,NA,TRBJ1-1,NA,CATSTLFGMGTEAFF,TGTGCCACCAGCACTTTATTCGGAATGGGCACTGAAGCTTTCTTT
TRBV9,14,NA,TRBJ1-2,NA,CASSVDEVPYGYTF,TGTGCCAGCAGCGTAGATGAGGTGCCCTATGGCTACACCTTC
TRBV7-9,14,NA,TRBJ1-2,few,CASSLTTATYGYTF,TGTGCCAGCAGCTTAACGACAGCTACCTATGGCTACACCTTC
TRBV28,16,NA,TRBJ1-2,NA,CASSTSFGRPGYGYTF,TGTGCCAGCAGTACTTCCTTCGGGCGTCCTGGCTATGGCTACACCTTC
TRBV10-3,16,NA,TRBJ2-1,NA,CAISEKGLASYNEQFF,TGTGCCATCAGTGAGAAGGGACTTGCCTCCTACAATGAGCAGTTCTTC
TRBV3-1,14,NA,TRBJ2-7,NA,CASSLTGPPTGQYF,TGTGCCAGCAGTCTAACAGGTCCACCTACGGGGCAGTACTTC
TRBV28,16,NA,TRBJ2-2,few,CASSFVGGLGTGELFF,TGTGCCAGCAGTTTCGTTGGGGGCCTAGGGACCGGGGAGCTGTTTTTT
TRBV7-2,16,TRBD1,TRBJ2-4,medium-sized,CASTYAGGLTKNIQYF,TGTGCCAGCACCTACGCAGGGGGCTTGACCAAAAACATTCAGTACTTC
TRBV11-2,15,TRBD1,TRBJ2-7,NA,CASSPWTGGTYEQYF,TGTGCCAGCAGCCCGTGGACAGGGGGCACCTACGAGCAGTACTTC
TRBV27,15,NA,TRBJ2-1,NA,CASSQSGTLHNEQFF,TGTGCCAGCAGCCAGTCTGGGACTCTCCACAATGAGCAGTTCTTC
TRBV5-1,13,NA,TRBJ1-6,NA,CASSLGENSPLHF,TGCGCCAGCAGCTTGGGAGAAAATTCACCCCTCCACTTT
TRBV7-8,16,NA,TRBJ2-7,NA,CASSLEGHPGSYEQYF,TGTGCCAGCAGCTTAGAGGGTCACCCCGGCTCCTACGAGCAGTACTTC
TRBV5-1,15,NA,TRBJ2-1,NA,CASSLEPRSYNEQFF,TGCGCCAGCAGCTTGGAACCGCGCTCCTACAATGAGCAGTTCTTC